The 31 T cell receptor beta chains below come from one sample, sequenced in a study of blood T cell repertoires in COVID-19. Measured with immunoSEQ multiplex PCR; TCRdb has only the in-frame clones, and not every one. Among about 240,000 clones listed, over 75% were seen once. The sample consisted of peripheral blood. The source is a woman aged 30 to 39 with acute or convalescent COVID-19.

V is TRBV15 and J is TRBJ2-1; D ambiguous. Per germline, CDR1 LNHNV and CDR2 YYDKDF (reference sequence). CDR3 length equals 12 residues. V was cut by 4 bases and J by 8 bases, with 9 bases left in between. The CDR3 DNA reads TGTGCCACCAGCACCAGTGTGGATGAGCAGTTCTTC. Residues: CATSTSVDEQFF.

V usage is TRBV19 and J usage is TRBJ2-6, with D perhaps TRBD1 (6 bases). V gave up 2 bases and J gave up 3 bases, with 14 bases separating them. The CDR3 extends over 17 amino acids. CDR1 and CDR2 from the germline V gene are LNHDA and SQIVND (reference sequence). The CDR3 sequence is CASSIIPGAGGANVLTF. The CDR3 region has the DNA TGTGCCAGTAGTATAATACCAGGGGCCGGTGGGGCCAACGTCCTGACTTTC.

This clone was detected only once. The chain recombines TRBV19 with TRBJ1-4, with D unresolved. This CDR3 is 18 amino acids long. Looked up from germline, CDR1 is LNHDA and CDR2 is SQIVND (reference sequence). The V gene lost 1 base and the J gene lost 3 bases, with 18 bases spanning the gap. The CDR3 spells CASSIVFRGFWANEKLFF. In DNA, the CDR3 is TGTGCCAGTAGTATAGTCTTTCGAGGGTTTTGGGCTAATGAAAAACTGTTTTTT.

This chain uses TRBV30 with TRBJ2-3; 8 bases agree with TRBD1. Looked up from germline, CDR1 is GTSNPN and CDR2 is SVGIG (reference sequence). The CDR3 runs to 12 residues. V shed 5 bases, J shed 8 bases, and the junction held 6 bases outside the gene matches. CDR3 nucleotide sequence: TGTGCCTGGGGGACCGACAGGGGTACGCAGTATTTT. Translating gives CAWGTDRGTQYF.

The genes are TRBV30 and TRBJ2-7, with a possible D match to TRBD1 (6 bases). Germline values: CDR1 GTSNPN, CDR2 SVGIG (reference sequence). The CDR3 runs 15 residues. Trimming stripped 3 bases from V and 0 bases from J, with 15 bases between. The CDR3, as DNA: TGTGCCTGGAGAAGTAGGGACACTCTCTCCTACGAGCAGTACTTC. This translates into CAWRSRDTLSYEQYF.

The J gene is TRBJ2-1, the V gene TRBV6-5, with D possibly being TRBD1 (5 bases). This CDR3 is 15 amino acids long. Germline V lookup: CDR1 MNHEY, CDR2 SVGAGI. Trimming removed 6 bases at V and 0 bases at J, with 12 bases between. In nucleotides, the CDR3 is TGTGCCAGCAGGAACGACAGAACCTCCTACAATGAGCAGTTCTTC. Encoded protein: CASRNDRTSYNEQFF.

J is TRBJ2-5 and V is TRBV4-3; TRBD1 might be the D (5 bases). Trimming pared 0 bases from V and 2 bases from J, leaving 13 bases between. The CDR3 sequence is 16 residues long. From germline, CDR1 is LGHNA and CDR2 YSLEER. The CDR3 loop reads CASSQDPRQSQETQYF. In DNA form, the CDR3 reads TGCGCCAGCAGCCAAGATCCACGACAGAGTCAAGAGACCCAGTACTTC.

This clone occurred once. J is TRBJ2-7 and V is TRBV15, with no clear D. The germline gives CDR1 LNHNV, CDR2 YYDKDF (reference sequence). The CDR3 consists of 14 residues. Trimming cost V 4 bases and J 3 bases, with 13 bases left between them. This chain's CDR3 is CATSNPTRNYEQYF. DNA for the CDR3: TGTGCCACCAGCAATCCAACAAGAAACTACGAGCAGTACTTC.

The chain links TRBV2 to TRBJ2-2, with D perhaps TRBD2 (5 bases). With 6 bases removed from V and 5 bases from J, the gap between germline ends came to 13 bases. The length of the CDR3 is 14 residues. Germline-derived CDR1 and CDR2 are SNHLY and FYNNEI. This chain's CDR3 is CASRELVSTGELFF. CDR3 nucleotides: TGTGCCAGCAGAGAACTAGTTAGTACCGGGGAGCTGTTTTTT. Full variable domain (rest looked up from reference TRBV2 and TRBJ2-2): EPEVTQTPSHQVTQMGQEVILRCVPISNHLYFYWYRQILGQKVEFLVSFYNNEISEKSEIFDDQFSVERPDGSNFTLKIRSTKLEDSAMYFCASRELVSTGELFFGEGSRLTVL.

The chain combines TRBV29-1 with TRBJ2-7, with a possible D match to TRBD1 (5 bases). V was shortened by 0 bases and J by 0 bases, with 15 bases between the two germline ends. Per the germline V gene, CDR1 is SQVTM and CDR2 is ANQGSEA. The CDR3 has 16 residues. In nucleotides, the CDR3 is TGCAGCGTTGAAGATAGTTTTCAGGGAAGCTCCTACGAGCAGTACTTC. It is translated as CSVEDSFQGSSYEQYF.

This clone appeared once. This chain uses TRBV7-6 with TRBJ2-5; 12 nucleotides match TRBD1. The CDR3 runs to 15 residues. V trimming: 8 bases; J trimming: 4 bases; junction bases outside the gene matches: 8. Germline V gene data show CDR1 as SGHVS and CDR2 as FNYEAQ. The CDR3 nucleotides read TGTGCCAGCGGAAATCCGGGACAGGGGGCAGAGACCCAGTACTTC. It translates to CASGNPGQGAETQYF.

V gene TRBV9 combines with J gene TRBJ2-1; 7 nucleotides match TRBD1. From germline, CDR1 is SGDLS and CDR2 YYNGEE. The V and J ends lost 3 bases and 4 bases, in that order; junction bases with no gene match: 4. The CDR3 is made up of 14 amino acids. The CDR3 is CASSEQGSYNEQFF. The CDR3, as DNA: TGTGCCAGCAGCGAACAGGGGTCTTACAATGAGCAGTTCTTC.

The chain links TRBV30 to TRBJ2-4, with D possibly TRBD2 on 5 matching bases. Trimming removed 5 bases from V and 1 base from J, with 12 bases in between. This CDR3 comprises 14 residues. Germline V gene data show CDR1 as GTSNPN and CDR2 as SVGIG (reference sequence). As DNA, the CDR3 is TGTGCCTGGCAACGGGGATCGGCCAAAAACATTCAGTACTTC. As protein: CAWQRGSAKNIQYF.

This chain connects TRBV18 to TRBJ1-3; 9 bases agree with TRBD1. There are 18 residues in the CDR3. V lost 1 base and J lost 0; bases outside the gene matches: 7. CDR1 and CDR2 from the germline V gene are KGHSH and LQKENI. CDR3 residues: CASSPLPGQGNSGNTIYF. The DNA of the CDR3 is TGTGCCAGCTCACCACTTCCGGGACAGGGAAACTCTGGAAACACCATATATTTT.

The CDR3 DNA sequence: TGTGCCAGCAGCCCACCTGGCGGGAGGGCCCCAGATACGCAGTATTTT. This translates into CASSPPGGRAPDTQYF. J is TRBJ2-3 and V is TRBV9; 9 bases map to TRBD2. The CDR3 sequence is 16 residues long. The V segment lost 4 bases and the J segment 4 bases; nucleotides outside the gene matches: 10. The germline CDR1 and CDR2 sequences are SGDLS and YYNGEE.

The J gene is TRBJ2-7, the V gene TRBV4-3, with a tentative D call TRBD1 (6 bases). Germline CDR1 is LGHNA and CDR2 is YSLEER. The V end was cut by 0 bases, the J end by 12 bases, with 18 bases between. This CDR3 has 14 amino acids. CDR3 amino acids: CASSQDVRTEPLYF. In nucleotides, the CDR3 is TGCGCCAGCAGCCAAGATGTCCGGACAGAACCCTTGTACTTC.

The rearrangement uses TRBV19 and TRBJ2-1; D is ambiguous. From germline, CDR1 is LNHDA and CDR2 SQIVND (reference sequence). CDR3 length: 13 amino acids. V lost 3 bases, J lost 4 bases, and 7 bases lay in between. The CDR3 DNA follows: TGTGCCAGTAGTATCTCCTTTTACAATGAGCAGTTCTTC. Its translation is CASSISFYNEQFF.

This chain connects TRBV11-2 to TRBJ2-3, with D unresolved. From germline, CDR1 is SGHAT and CDR2 FQNNGV. V was shortened by 6 bases and J by 5 bases, with 15 bases between the two germline ends. This CDR3 has 14 amino acids. DNA for the CDR3: TGTGCCAGCAGTCTGAACTCCGGCGGAGATACGCAGTATTTT. Translated, it gives CASSLNSGGDTQYF.

This chain uses TRBV6-5 with TRBJ2-5; no firm D call. Germline CDR1 is MNHEY and CDR2 is SVGAGI. The V end was cut by 4 bases, the J end by 5 bases, with 14 bases between. This CDR3 comprises 14 residues. The CDR3 DNA reads TGTGCCAGCAGTTCCCGCTCAGAATGGGAGACCCAGTACTTC. Translation gives CASSSRSEWETQYF.

The chain couples TRBV18 to TRBJ1-3; unclear D gene. V lost 5 bases and J 6 bases, leaving 14 bases between the germline ends. CDR3 length equals 14 residues. CDR1 is KGHSH and CDR2 is LQKENI in the germline V gene. The CDR3 region has the DNA TGTGCCAGCTCAAAACCTGGGAGTTTAAACACCATATATTTT. Translating gives CASSKPGSLNTIYF.

J is TRBJ2-3 and V is TRBV7-9; D possibly corresponds to TRBD2 (7 bases). Germline values: CDR1 SEHNR, CDR2 FQNEAQ (reference sequence). The length of the CDR3 is 17 residues. The ends were cut back, 7 bases at V and 0 bases at J, with 20 bases in the middle. Here the CDR3 DNA reads TGTGCCAGCACCTGGGGGGCAGCGGGGCCCAGCACAGATACGCAGTATTTT. It encodes CASTWGAAGPSTDTQYF.

This chain links TRBV6-5 with TRBJ1-2; tentative D call: TRBD1 (5 bases). Germline V lookup: CDR1 MNHEY, CDR2 SVGAGI. CDR3 length: 14 residues. The V end lost 0 bases, the J end lost 6 bases, and 11 bases lay between the germline ends. CDR3 protein: CASSYSPTVDGYTF. In DNA form, the CDR3 reads TGTGCCAGCAGTTACTCCCCGACAGTAGATGGCTACACCTTC.

This chain uses TRBV2 with TRBJ2-7; TRBD2 aligns across 7 bases. CDR1 is SNHLY and CDR2 is FYNNEI in the germline V gene. CDR3 length equals 15 residues. J was trimmed by 0 bases and V by 6 bases; bases with no gene match: 8. For the CDR3, the DNA is TGTGCCAGCAGCCCCGAGGCGGGAGCCTCCTACGAGCAGTACTTC. Encoded protein: CASSPEAGASYEQYF.

J is TRBJ2-7 and V is TRBV11-2, with TRBD2 matching over 9 bases. CDR1 SGHAT and CDR2 FQNNGV come from the germline V gene. V was pared by 6 bases and J by 5 bases, with 5 bases of the junction left unmatched. The CDR3 sequence is 13 residues long. This CDR3 is CASSEAGGHEQYF. The DNA for the CDR3 is TGTGCCAGCAGTGAAGCGGGAGGCCACGAGCAGTACTTC.

The chain links TRBV7-2 to TRBJ1-2; D unresolved. Germline V gene data show CDR1 as SGHTA and CDR2 as FQGNSA. The CDR3 extends over 15 amino acids. V gave up 2 bases and J gave up 3 bases, with 13 bases separating them. The CDR3: CASSLTERIHYGYTF. In nucleotides, the CDR3 is TGTGCCAGCAGCTTAACAGAACGAATCCACTATGGCTACACCTTC. The full variable domain, in which reference TRBV7-2 and TRBJ1-2 provide the parts outside the CDR3, is GAGVSQSPSNKVTEKGKDVELRCDPISGHTALYWYRQSLGQGLEFLIYFQGNSAPDKSGLPSDRFSAERTGGSVSTLTIQRTQQEDSAVYLCASSLTERIHYGYTFGSGTRLTVV.

J is TRBJ2-7 and V is TRBV7-2; 7 nucleotides line up with TRBD1. The CDR3 consists of 14 residues. With 3 bases clipped from V and 4 bases from J, the junction kept 6 bases outside the gene matches. Per the germline V gene, CDR1 is SGHTA and CDR2 is FQGNSA. This CDR3 is CASSFEGGWYEQYF. The CDR3 DNA reads TGTGCCAGCAGCTTTGAAGGGGGCTGGTACGAGCAGTACTTC.

V is TRBV3-1 (or the pseudogene TRBV3-2) and J is TRBJ2-5; D possibly corresponds to TRBD2 (6 bases). The CDR3 totals 16 residues. The V end was cut by 0 bases, the J end by 3 bases, with 14 bases between. The germline CDR1 and CDR2 sequences are LGHDT and YNNKEL (reference sequence). CDR3 protein: CASSQERGGEKETQYF. The CDR3 coding sequence is TGTGCCAGCAGCCAAGAACGAGGAGGGGAAAAAGAGACCCAGTACTTC.

V is TRBV18 and J is TRBJ2-4; 10 bases match TRBD1. After removal of 3 bases from V and 8 bases from J, the junction contained 1 base not matched to a gene. This CDR3 has 13 residues. Germline-derived CDR1 and CDR2 are KGHSH and LQKENI. CDR3 DNA sequence: TGTGCCAGCTCACCGGACAGGGGGGACATTCAGTACTTC. Translating it yields CASSPDRGDIQYF. Full variable domain (rest looked up from reference TRBV18 and TRBJ2-4): NAGVMQNPRHLVRRRGQEARLRCSPMKGHSHVYWYRQLPEEGLKFMVYLQKENIIDESGMPKERFSAEFPKEGPSILRIQQVVRGDSAAYFCASSPDRGDIQYFGAGTRLSVL.

This chain joins TRBV10-3 and TRBJ2-1, with 10 bases aligning to TRBD2. The germline V gene encodes CDR1 ENHRY and CDR2 SYGVKD. With V trimmed by 8 bases and J by 10 bases, 5 bases remained unmatched. This CDR3 is 12 amino acids long. CDR3 coding DNA: TGTGCCATCTCTCTAGCGGGAGACGAGCAGTTCTTC. It is translated as CAISLAGDEQFF.

The chain is built from TRBV21-1 and TRBJ2-2; TRBD2 was called by the table and not checked on the DNA. TRBV21-1 is given as a pseudogene. The CDR3 consists of 15 residues. Written as DNA, the CDR3 is TGTGCCAGCAGCAAGGGGACTAGAAACACCGGGGAGCTGTTTTTT. It encodes CASSKGTRNTGELFF.

The chain links TRBV24-1 to TRBJ2-3; 7 nucleotides align to TRBD1. The CDR3 is made up of 15 amino acids. With V trimmed by 7 bases and J by 0 bases, 6 bases remained unmatched. Germline CDR1 reads KGHDR; CDR2 reads SFDVKD. The CDR3 spells CATSRGQTSTDTQYF. The CDR3 coding sequence is TGTGCCACCAGCCGGGGACAGACTAGCACAGATACGCAGTATTTT.